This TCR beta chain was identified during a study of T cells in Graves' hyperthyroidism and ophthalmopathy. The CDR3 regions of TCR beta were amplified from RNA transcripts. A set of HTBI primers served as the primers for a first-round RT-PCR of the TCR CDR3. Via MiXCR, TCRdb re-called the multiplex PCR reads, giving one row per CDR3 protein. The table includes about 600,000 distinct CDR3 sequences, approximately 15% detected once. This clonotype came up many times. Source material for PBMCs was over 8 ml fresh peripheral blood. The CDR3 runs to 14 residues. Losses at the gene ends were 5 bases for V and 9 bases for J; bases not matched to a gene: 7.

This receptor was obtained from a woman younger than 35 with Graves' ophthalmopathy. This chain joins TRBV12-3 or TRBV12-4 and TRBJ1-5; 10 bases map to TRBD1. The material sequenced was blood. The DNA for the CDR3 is TGTGCCAGCAGTCCAGGACAGGGGGGAAGGCCCCAGCATTTT. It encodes CASSPGQGGRPQHF.